Below are 16 T cell receptor beta chains sequenced from a single sample in a study of blood T cells in healthy people across ages. Using a J-beta primer mix together with a sample-barcoded 5' primer, a second PCR was run for roughly 6 to 12 cycles. In TCRdb, the 5' RACE reads were re-called with MiXCR into one record per CDR3 protein. This sample has about 1 million distinct CDR3 sequences, with under 55% found just once. The source material was blood. These TCRs come from a woman aged 60-75 years in good health.

Only a few counts were recorded for this clonotype. This chain joins TRBV27 and TRBJ2-7; 7 bases agree with TRBD2. From germline, CDR1 is MNHEY and CDR2 SMNVEV (reference sequence). There are 16 residues in the CDR3. The V and J ends lost 0 bases and 3 bases, in that order; junction bases with no gene match: 8. The CDR3 DNA reads TGTGCCAGCAGTTTATCGTCTAGCGGCGCAAACTACGAGCAGTACTTC. It translates to CASSLSSSGANYEQYF.

With respect to this clonotype: One end of the junction does not line up with germline, which may come from a read error. This chain joins TRBV6-5 and TRBJ2-5, with 13 bases matching TRBD2. CDR1 and CDR2 from the germline V gene are MNHEY and SVGAGI. The CDR3 has 17 residues. DNA for the CDR3: TGTGCCGGCAGTTTTACTAGCGGGAGGGTCCGGCTCGGGACCCAGTACTTC. Translation gives CAGSFTSGRVRLGTQYF.

J is TRBJ2-1 and V is TRBV11-2; a possible D gene is TRBD1 (5 bases). The CDR3 runs 18 residues. Trimming took off 4 bases at V and 4 bases at J, with 23 bases between the two ends. Germline V gene data show CDR1 as SGHAT and CDR2 as FQNNGV. CDR3 bases: TGTGCCAGCAGCTCCTATCCACAGGTACCATCCAGATACAATGAGCAGTTCTTC. This codes for CASSSYPQVPSRYNEQFF.

The chain employs TRBV5-1 and TRBJ1-2, with D unclear. The CDR3 covers 14 residues. Deletions cut 5 bases from V and 6 bases from J, with 17 bases between. Germline values: CDR1 SGHRS, CDR2 YFSETQ. In DNA form, the CDR3 reads TGCGCCAGCAGTCCCCATCTGGTTGAGGATGGCTACACCTTC. It yields the protein CASSPHLVEDGYTF.

Points on this clonotype: Mismatch with germline at one junction end may stem from a read error. This chain links TRBV29-1 with TRBJ1-1; perhaps TRBD1 as D (5 bases). The CDR3 is 15 amino acids. CDR1 is SQVTM and CDR2 is ANQGSEA in the germline V gene. This chain's CDR3 is CSGAGFHSGNPEAFF. In DNA form, the CDR3 reads TGCAGCGGCGCCGGGTTCCACTCAGGGAACCCTGAAGCTTTCTTT.

This clonotype has ten or more counts. CDR3 DNA: TGTGCCAGCAGTTTGCGGGAGGAACCCTACAATGAGCAGTTCTTC. Residues: CASSLREEPYNEQFF. The V and J genes are TRBV6-5 and TRBJ2-1, with TRBD2 identical over 8 bases. Germline assignment: CDR1 MNHEY and CDR2 SVGAGI. The CDR3 has 15 amino acids. V lost 4 bases and J lost 2; bases outside the gene matches: 4.

CDR3 sequence: CAISEWTDNEQFF. The CDR3 DNA follows: TGTGCCATCAGTGAGTGGACGGACAATGAGCAGTTCTTC. The chain joins TRBV10-3 to TRBJ2-1; D unclear. This CDR3 is built from 13 residues. V lost 1 base to trimming and J lost 5 bases, with 6 bases between them. Germline V gene data show CDR1 as ENHRY and CDR2 as SYGVKD.

CDR3 DNA: TGTGCCAGCAGCCAGACCGACAGCTACTATGGCTACACCTTC. Its protein product is CASSQTDSYYGYTF. The V call is TRBV7-2, the J call TRBJ1-2, with D possibly matching TRBD1 (5 bases). The V end lost 5 bases, the J end lost 3 bases, and 13 bases lay between the germline ends. Germline V lookup: CDR1 SGHTA, CDR2 FQGNSA. The length of the CDR3 is 14 residues. The complete variable domain, with remaining parts taken from reference TRBV7-2 and TRBJ1-2, reads GAGVSQSPSNKVTEKGKDVELRCDPISGHTALYWYRQSLGQGLEFLIYFQGNSAPDKSGLPSDRFSAERTGGSVSTLTIQRTQQEDSAVYLCASSQTDSYYGYTFGSGTRLTVV.

In its sample, this clonotype was seen a few times. This chain uses TRBV27 with TRBJ2-7; tentative D call: TRBD2 (5 bases). This CDR3 region has 14 residues. The germline V and J ends were trimmed by 6 bases and 3 bases, with 15 bases remaining between them. The V gene's germline CDR1 is MNHEY and CDR2 SMNVEV (reference sequence). The CDR3 reads CASRKKYRDYEQYF. The CDR3 nucleotides read TGTGCCAGCAGGAAGAAGTACCGGGACTACGAGCAGTACTTC.

There are a few counts of this clonotype. In nucleotides, the CDR3 is TGTGCCAGCAGTGAAAGACCCTTATCCTACAATGAGCAGTTCTTC. Protein product: CASSERPLSYNEQFF. This chain connects TRBV2 to TRBJ2-1; D ambiguous. Germline CDR1 and CDR2: SNHLY and FYNNEI. The CDR3 is 15 residues long. The ends were cut back, 2 bases at V and 1 base at J, with 9 bases in the middle. Variable domain in full (rest from reference TRBV2 and TRBJ2-1): EPEVTQTPSHQVTQMGQEVILRCVPISNHLYFYWYRQILGQKVEFLVSFYNNEISEKSEIFDDQFSVERPDGSNFTLKIRSTKLEDSAMYFCASSERPLSYNEQFFGPGTRLTVL.

This chain uses TRBV4-2 with TRBJ2-2; TRBD1 aligns across 7 bases. From germline, CDR1 is LGHNA and CDR2 YNFKEQ. The CDR3 runs 16 residues. The V gene end was trimmed by 3 bases and the J gene end by 3 bases; junction bases not matched to a gene: 7. The CDR3 nucleotides read TGTGCCAGCAGCCAGTACAGGGGCGGTGACACCGGGGAGCTGTTTTTT. Translation: CASSQYRGGDTGELFF.

J is TRBJ1-5 and V is TRBV5-1; no clear D gene. Germline V gene sequence: CDR1 SGHRS, CDR2 YFSETQ. This CDR3 contains 14 residues. V was clipped by 0 bases and J by 6 bases, with 10 bases between them. The CDR3 is CASSLEGRSQPQHF. CDR3 sequence (DNA): TGCGCCAGCAGCTTGGAAGGGCGTAGTCAGCCCCAGCATTTT.

The chain links TRBV7-6 to TRBJ2-3; D remains ambiguous. Germline CDR1 and CDR2: SGHVS and FNYEAQ. The CDR3 covers 17 residues. The V end lost 5 bases, the J end lost 0 bases, and 18 bases lay between the germline ends. The CDR3, as DNA: TGTGCCAGCAGCCCCGGTATCTGGAAATCTAGCACAGATACGCAGTATTTT. Its protein is CASSPGIWKSSTDTQYF.

V and J are TRBV3-1 and TRBJ2-5, with D maybe TRBD2 (5 bases). V gave up 5 bases and J gave up 5 bases, with 12 bases separating them. From germline, CDR1 is LGHDT and CDR2 YNNKEL (reference sequence). This CDR3 is built from 13 residues. The DNA for the CDR3 is TGTGCCAGCAGCTTCCCCTCGGGGGAGACCCAGTACTTC. Translated, it gives CASSFPSGETQYF.

This clonotype has a handful of counts. The V call is TRBV11-2, the J call TRBJ1-2, with D unresolved. Trimming took 5 bases from V and 4 from J, leaving 20 bases between them. This CDR3 spans 16 amino acids. CDR1 and CDR2 (germline): SGHAT, FQNNGV. DNA of the CDR3: TGTGCCAGCAGCCGCCTCGTAAGGTCGAGGATCTATGGCTACACCTTC. Residues: CASSRLVRSRIYGYTF. The variable domain in full, completed from reference TRBV11-2 and TRBJ1-2, reads EAGVAQSPRYKIIEKRQSVAFWCNPISGHATLYWYQQILGQGPKLLIQFQNNGVVDDSQLPKDRFSAERLKGVDSTLKIQPAKLEDSAVYLCASSRLVRSRIYGYTFGSGTRLTVV.

This clonotype was found a few times. Written as DNA, the CDR3 is TGCAGCCCGTACGGTGGGGAAGTAGCTGAAGCTTTCTTT. Protein product: CSPYGGEVAEAFF. This sequence joins TRBV29-1 and TRBJ1-1; D remains unclear. The V gene's germline CDR1 is SQVTM and CDR2 ANQGSEA. Trimming stripped 8 bases from V and 6 bases from J, with 19 bases between. The CDR3 is 13 residues long.